This passage covers 14 T cell receptor beta chains from one sample sequenced in a study of T cell repertoires in cytomegalovirus infection. Their antigens are not known. TCRdb used MiXCR to reprocess the reads, holding one entry per CDR3 protein. This sample has fewer than 950,000 distinct CDR3 sequences; approximately 29% occur once, and the top ten carry 9.5% to 15%. Sequenced here: cultured CD8+ T cells from PBMCs, sampled from culture after CMV antigen stimulation. These TCRs come from a human donor in good health (CMV status not recorded). Some clones in this sample may be carry-over from other donors' samples.

This clonotype was detected a few times. The chain uses TRBV7-3 and TRBJ1-2; TRBD1 matches at 12 bases. The V gene end was trimmed by 0 bases and the J gene end by 4 bases; junction bases not matched to a gene: 18. The CDR3 sequence is 21 residues long. CDR1 SGHTA and CDR2 FQGTGA come from the germline V gene. The CDR3 protein is CASSLTVGLGTGGAKGYGYTF. CDR3 nucleotides: TGTGCCAGCAGCTTAACGGTGGGCCTCGGGACAGGGGGCGCTAAGGGCTATGGCTACACCTTC.

V is TRBV27 and J is TRBJ2-5, with D possibly TRBD1 on 7 matching bases. Trimming took off 2 bases at V and 4 bases at J, with 17 bases between the two ends. The length of the CDR3 is 16 residues. Germline loops: CDR1 MNHEY, CDR2 SMNVEV (reference sequence). CDR3 bases: TGTGCCAGCAGTTTAGAAGCAGGGGGGTTCGGAGAGACCCAGTACTTC. Translated: CASSLEAGGFGETQYF.

This clonotype was counted between two and nine times. The chain joins TRBV7-2 to TRBJ1-4; no definite D call. The V end was cut by 6 bases, the J end by 4 bases, with 12 bases between. Germline CDR1 is SGHTA and CDR2 is FQGNSA. CDR3 length: 14 residues. CDR3 nucleotide sequence: TGTGCCAGCAGTCGGCCGGGTGTTAATGAAAAACTGTTTTTT. It encodes CASSRPGVNEKLFF.

About this clonotype itself: The junction departs from the called germline gene at one end, perhaps through a read error. The chain joins TRBV9 to TRBJ2-1; a possible D gene is TRBD2 (6 bases). Germline CDR1 SGDLS, CDR2 YYNGEE. This CDR3 has 14 amino acids. CDR3: CASSVRDSDNEQFF. CDR3 sequence (DNA): TGTGCCAGCAGCGTAAGGGACTCCGACAATGAGCAGTTCTTC.

This clonotype appeared a few times. This chain uses TRBV28 with TRBJ2-3; D may be TRBD2 (5 bases). The germline V gene has CDR1 MDHEN and CDR2 SYDVKM. V shed 5 bases and J shed 4 bases, with 22 bases lying between them. The CDR3 is made up of 17 amino acids. In nucleotides, the CDR3 is TGTGCCAGCAGTCCCTCGAGGGTATATCGTATCGCAGATACGCAGTATTTT. This codes for CASSPSRVYRIADTQYF.

V is TRBV7-8 and J is TRBJ2-3; 12 positions agree with TRBD2. Germline values: CDR1 SGHVS, CDR2 FQNEAQ. The CDR3 length is 19 residues. The trim removed 1 base at V and 0 bases at J, leaving 8 bases unmatched. The chain's CDR3 is CASSLVALAGGTSTDTQYF. The DNA for the CDR3 is TGTGCCAGCAGCTTAGTTGCACTAGCGGGGGGCACTAGCACAGATACGCAGTATTTT. Complete variable domain (other parts from reference TRBV7-8 and TRBJ2-3): GAGVSQSPRYKVAKRGQDVALRCDPISGHVSLFWYQQALGQGPEFLTYFQNEAQLDKSGLPSDRFFAERPEGSVSTLKIQRTQQEDSAVYLCASSLVALAGGTSTDTQYFGPGTRLTVL.

The table lists this clonotype with a few counts. This chain uses TRBV12-3 or TRBV12-4 with TRBJ1-1; 7 bases agree with TRBD1. J was trimmed by 1 base and V by 10 bases; bases with no gene match: 12. The CDR3 is made up of 15 amino acids. The CDR3 protein is CATSLPGQQNTEAFF. In DNA, the CDR3 is TGTGCCACGTCCTTACCGGGACAGCAGAACACTGAAGCTTTCTTT.

In its sample, this clonotype was seen many times. V and J are TRBV7-2 and TRBJ2-1, with TRBD2 matching 9 bases. Losses at the gene ends were 4 bases for V and 9 bases for J; bases not matched to a gene: 13. Germline-derived CDR1 and CDR2 are SGHTA and FQGNSA. The CDR3 loop spans 16 amino acids. CDR3: CASSSIRGGGAGEQFF. DNA for the CDR3: TGTGCCAGCAGCTCCATTCGCGGCGGGGGGGCCGGTGAGCAGTTCTTC.

V is TRBV7-3 and J is TRBJ2-2, with 8 positions matching TRBD1. Germline V gives CDR1 SGHTA, CDR2 FQGTGA. The CDR3 totals 14 residues. Unmatched junction bases numbered 7, after V lost 6 bases and J lost 7 bases. CDR3 protein: CASRPTGDSGELFF. In DNA, the CDR3 is TGTGCCAGCAGACCGACAGGGGATAGCGGGGAGCTGTTTTTT.

The genes are TRBV7-6 and TRBJ2-7, with D perhaps being TRBD1 or TRBD2 (5 bases each). This CDR3 spans 15 amino acids. Germline V gene lookup returns CDR1 SGHVS and CDR2 FNYEAQ. The ends were cut back, 8 bases at V and 0 bases at J, with 17 bases in the middle. CDR3 in amino acids: CASSTGRQSSYEQYF. For the CDR3, the DNA is TGTGCCAGCTCGACGGGGCGCCAGAGCTCCTACGAGCAGTACTTC.

This clonotype showed up just a few times. The chain employs TRBV5-5 and TRBJ1-2; TRBD1 aligns across 11 bases. V shed 4 bases, J shed 2 bases, and the junction held 10 bases outside the gene matches. This CDR3 spans 17 amino acids. Per germline, CDR1 SGHKS and CDR2 YYEKEE (reference sequence). Here the CDR3 DNA reads TGTGCCAGCAGCGCGGGACAGGGGGATCTATTCAACTATGGCTACACCTTC. Protein: CASSAGQGDLFNYGYTF.

This clonotype was recorded a few times. This sequence joins TRBV7-2 and TRBJ2-1; D perhaps matches TRBD2 (6 bases). Per the germline V gene, CDR1 is SGHTA and CDR2 is FQGNSA. V lost 7 bases to trimming and J lost 9 bases, with 19 bases between them. The CDR3 contains 14 residues. The CDR3 is CASILPGELGEQFF. CDR3 bases: TGTGCCAGCATCCTTCCGGGGGAATTGGGTGAGCAGTTCTTC.

The rearrangement uses TRBV19 and TRBJ1-5, with D perhaps TRBD1 (5 bases). V was pared by 3 bases and J by 7 bases, with 10 bases between. This CDR3 region has 13 residues. From germline, CDR1 is LNHDA and CDR2 SQIVND (reference sequence). CDR3 in amino acids: CASSIGGRQPQHF. Written as DNA, the CDR3 is TGTGCCAGTAGTATTGGGGGAAGGCAGCCCCAGCATTTT.

Many counts were recorded for this clonotype. This chain uses TRBV7-6 with TRBJ1-4, with D uncertain. The germline gives CDR1 SGHVS, CDR2 FNYEAQ. The CDR3 contains 13 residues. The germline V and J ends were trimmed by 5 bases and 8 bases, with 12 bases remaining between them. The CDR3 is CASSPARREKLFF. The CDR3 coding sequence is TGTGCCAGCAGCCCCGCGAGGCGCGAAAAACTGTTTTTT.